This note documents a single T cell receptor (beta chain) sequence. This CDR3 is built from 15 residues. Germline V gene sequence: CDR1 SQVTM, CDR2 ANQGSEA. Trimming stripped 4 bases from V and 2 bases from J, with 18 bases between. The data belong to a study of blood T cells in healthy people across ages. The overall study: Using template switching, researchers captured about one barcoded beta molecule for each two T cells.

A second roughly 7 to 12 cycle PCR used barcoded and J-beta primers. TCRdb independently ran MiXCR on the 5' RACE reads; one entry per CDR3 protein. Of approximately 800,000 distinct CDR3 sequences in the sample, 55% to 70% are singletons; the top ten hold roughly 22%. The receptor's source is a man under 40 in good health. This sequence joins TRBV29-1 and TRBJ2-7; D could derive from TRBD1 or TRBD2 (6 bases each). Sequenced sample: blood. CDR3 sequence reads: CSVGLATGDPYEQYF. The CDR3 DNA reads TGCAGCGTTGGTCTAGCGACAGGCGACCCCTACGAGCAGTACTTC.